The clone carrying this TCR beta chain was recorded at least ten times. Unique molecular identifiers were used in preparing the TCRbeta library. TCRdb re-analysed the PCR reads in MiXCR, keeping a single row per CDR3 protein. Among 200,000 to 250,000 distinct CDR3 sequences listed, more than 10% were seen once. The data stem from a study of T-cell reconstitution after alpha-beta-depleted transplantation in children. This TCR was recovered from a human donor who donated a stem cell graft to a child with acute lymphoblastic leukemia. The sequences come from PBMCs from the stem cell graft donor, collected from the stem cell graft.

CDR3 bases: TGCAGTGCTCGACAGGGGGGCAATCAGCCCCAGCATTTT. Its translation: CSARQGGNQPQHF. The rearrangement uses TRBV20-1 and TRBJ1-5; TRBD1 matches at 9 bases. The CDR3 loop spans 13 amino acids. Germline V CDR1 and CDR2: DFQATT, SNEGSKA (reference sequence). The ends lost 5 bases at V and 2 bases at J; junction bases unmatched: 1.